The clone carrying this T cell receptor (beta chain) appeared a few times. Its antigen is not identified. The TCR beta libraries were generated through quantitative 5'-RACE incorporating molecular barcodes. Each CDR3 protein is one row after TCRdb ran MiXCR on the 5' RACE reads. The sample includes around 180,000 distinct CDR3 sequences, 10% to 15% of them seen just once. This CDR3 spans 15 amino acids. J lost 8 bases, V lost 5 bases, and 8 bases had no gene match. Per germline, CDR1 SGHAT and CDR2 FQNNGV. The data originate from a study of CD8 T cells in ankylosing spondylitis. Study-wide results and caveats: Past studies reported some motif variants in reactive arthritis synovial fluid and blood. A TCR beta motif of 7 to 9 highly homologous variants seemed to mark ankylosing spondylitis blood. According to the report, clones linked to the disease were significantly enriched in matched synovial fluid samples taken from ankylosing spondylitis patients.

This TCR came from a female donor with ankylosing spondylitis or in good health (not recorded which). The rearrangement uses TRBV11-2 and TRBJ2-1; 11 nucleotides align to TRBD2. Sequenced: blood, either unsorted or a sorted T cell fraction (not recorded which). The CDR3 spells CASSPRLAGGHEQFF. CDR3 coding DNA: TGTGCCAGCAGCCCCCGGTTAGCGGGAGGGCATGAGCAGTTCTTC.